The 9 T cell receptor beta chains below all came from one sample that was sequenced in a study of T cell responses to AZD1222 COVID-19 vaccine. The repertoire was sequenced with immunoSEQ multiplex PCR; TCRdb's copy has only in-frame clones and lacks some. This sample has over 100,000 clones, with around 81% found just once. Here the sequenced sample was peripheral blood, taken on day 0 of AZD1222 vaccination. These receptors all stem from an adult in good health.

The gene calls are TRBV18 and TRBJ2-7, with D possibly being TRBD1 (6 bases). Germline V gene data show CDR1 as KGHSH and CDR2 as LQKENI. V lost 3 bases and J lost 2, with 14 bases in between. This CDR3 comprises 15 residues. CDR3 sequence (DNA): TGTGCCAGCTCACCGTCACAGGGTGGTACCTACGAGCAGTACTTC. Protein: CASSPSQGGTYEQYF.

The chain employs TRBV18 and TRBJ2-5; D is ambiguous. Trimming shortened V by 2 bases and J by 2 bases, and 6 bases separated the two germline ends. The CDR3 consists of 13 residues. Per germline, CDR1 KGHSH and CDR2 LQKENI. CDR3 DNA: TGTGCCAGCTCACCAACGCAGCAAGAGACCCAGTACTTC. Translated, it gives CASSPTQQETQYF.

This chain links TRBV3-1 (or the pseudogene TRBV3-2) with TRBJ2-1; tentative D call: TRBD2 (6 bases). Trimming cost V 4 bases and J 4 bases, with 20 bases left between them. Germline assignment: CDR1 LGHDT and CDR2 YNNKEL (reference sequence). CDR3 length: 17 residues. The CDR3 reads CASSLLGLAGRYNEQFF. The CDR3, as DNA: TGTGCCAGCAGCCTTTTAGGACTGGCGGGGAGGTACAATGAGCAGTTCTTC.

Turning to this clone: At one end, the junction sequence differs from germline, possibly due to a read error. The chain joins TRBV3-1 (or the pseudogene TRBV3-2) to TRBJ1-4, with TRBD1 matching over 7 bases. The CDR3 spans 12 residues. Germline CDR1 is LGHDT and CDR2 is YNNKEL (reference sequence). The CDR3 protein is CASSQRDRHQLF. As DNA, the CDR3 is TGTGCCAGCAGCCAAAGGGACAGACACCAGCTTTTT.

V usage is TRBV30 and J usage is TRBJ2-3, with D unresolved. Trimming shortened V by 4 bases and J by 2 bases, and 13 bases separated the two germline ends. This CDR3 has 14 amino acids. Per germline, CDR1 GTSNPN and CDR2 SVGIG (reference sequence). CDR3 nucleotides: TGTGCCTGGAATCTAGGTAGCCCCACAGATACGCAGTATTTT. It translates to CAWNLGSPTDTQYF.

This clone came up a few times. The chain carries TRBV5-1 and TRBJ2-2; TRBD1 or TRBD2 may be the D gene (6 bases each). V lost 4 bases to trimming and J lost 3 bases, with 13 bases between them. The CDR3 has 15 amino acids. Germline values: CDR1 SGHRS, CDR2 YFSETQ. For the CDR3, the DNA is TGCGCCAGCAGCATGCGGGACAAACACACCGGGGAGCTGTTTTTT. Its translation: CASSMRDKHTGELFF.

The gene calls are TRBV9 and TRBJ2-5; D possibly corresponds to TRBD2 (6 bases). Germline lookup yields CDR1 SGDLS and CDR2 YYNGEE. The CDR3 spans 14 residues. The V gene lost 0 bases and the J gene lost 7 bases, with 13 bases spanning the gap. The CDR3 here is CASSVDVLGGTQYF. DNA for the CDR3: TGTGCCAGCAGCGTAGACGTCCTGGGGGGGACCCAGTACTTC.

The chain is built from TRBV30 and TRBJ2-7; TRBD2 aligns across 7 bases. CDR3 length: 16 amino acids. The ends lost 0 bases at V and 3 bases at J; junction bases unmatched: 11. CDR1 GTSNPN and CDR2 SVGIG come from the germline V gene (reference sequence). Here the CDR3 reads CAWSVGGGRVGYEQYF. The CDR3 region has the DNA TGTGCCTGGAGTGTAGGAGGAGGGAGGGTCGGCTACGAGCAGTACTTC. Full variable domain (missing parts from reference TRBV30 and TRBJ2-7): SQTIHQWPATLVQPVGSPLSLECTVEGTSNPNLYWYRQAAGRGLQLLFYSVGIGQISSEVPQNLSASRPQDRQFILSSKKLLLSDSGFYLCAWSVGGGRVGYEQYFGPGTRLTVT.

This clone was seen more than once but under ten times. This CDR3 reads CASSLGGWYEQYF. In nucleotides, the CDR3 is TGTGCCAGCAGTTTGGGGGGTTGGTACGAGCAGTACTTC. The chain recombines TRBV28 with TRBJ2-7, with D tentatively TRBD2 (6 bases). V was shortened by 3 bases and J by 4 bases, with 10 bases between the two germline ends. The CDR3 is made up of 13 amino acids. The germline gives CDR1 MDHEN, CDR2 SYDVKM.